What follows are 9 T cell receptor beta chains derived from one specimen sequenced in a study of blood T cell repertoires in COVID-19. Profiled with immunoSEQ multiplex PCR; TCRdb holds only in-frame clones, not every one. Altogether roughly 330,000 clones are present, 87% being singletons, with the ten largest covering about 5.4%. The source material was PBMCs or T cells enriched from blood (not recorded which). The receptors shown here come from a woman in her twenties or thirties who had recovered from COVID-19.

This clone was recorded only once. The chain carries TRBV2 and TRBJ1-1; D perhaps matches TRBD1 (6 bases). The V and J ends lost 5 bases and 1 base respectively, with 14 bases between them. This CDR3 is built from 15 residues. Germline lookup yields CDR1 SNHLY and CDR2 FYNNEI. The CDR3 loop reads CASSTPGTPNTEAFF. DNA of the CDR3: TGTGCCAGCAGTACCCCCGGGACACCGAACACTGAAGCTTTCTTT.

This chain uses TRBV7-8 with TRBJ2-5; 8 nucleotides align to TRBD2. This CDR3 spans 18 amino acids. Germline CDR1 reads SGHVS; CDR2 reads FQNEAQ. The J segment lost 0 bases and the V segment lost 6 bases, leaving 15 bases of the junction unmatched. The CDR3 bases are TGTGCCAGCAGTCGCACGGGACTAGACTTTTCGAACCAAGAGACCCAGTACTTC. This translates into CASSRTGLDFSNQETQYF. Together with reference TRBV7-8 and TRBJ2-5, the CDR3 gives the full variable domain: GAGVSQSPRYKVAKRGQDVALRCDPISGHVSLFWYQQALGQGPEFLTYFQNEAQLDKSGLPSDRFFAERPEGSVSTLKIQRTQQEDSAVYLCASSRTGLDFSNQETQYFGPGTRLLVL.

This chain connects TRBV5-5 to TRBJ2-1; D not certain. Germline V lookup: CDR1 SGHKS, CDR2 YYEKEE (reference sequence). Trimming stripped 0 bases from V and 2 bases from J, with 12 bases between. This CDR3 is 16 amino acids long. Here the CDR3 reads CASSLGPPLTYNEQFF. In DNA, the CDR3 is TGTGCCAGCAGCTTGGGTCCCCCCTTAACCTACAATGAGCAGTTCTTC.

The J gene is TRBJ1-2, the V gene TRBV3-1 (or the pseudogene TRBV3-2), with a possible D match to TRBD1 (6 bases). V lost 2 bases and J 8 bases, leaving 21 bases between the germline ends. Per the germline V gene, CDR1 is LGHDT and CDR2 is YNNKEL (reference sequence). This CDR3 is 16 amino acids long. The CDR3 protein is CASSQSIQGPTLGYTF. The CDR3 region has the DNA TGTGCCAGCAGCCAAAGTATACAGGGCCCTACTTTGGGCTACACCTTC.

This chain uses TRBV7-9 with TRBJ1-1, with 11 bases that match TRBD1. CDR3 length: 15 residues. Germline trimming cut 5 bases from V and 8 bases from J; bases unmatched to any gene: 10. Germline V lookup: CDR1 SEHNR, CDR2 FQNEAQ (reference sequence). The CDR3 nucleotides are TGTGCCAGCAGCCTTGGCCGGACAGGGGGCGCGGAAGCTTTCTTT. It yields the protein CASSLGRTGGAEAFF.

The count of this clone is one. The chain uses TRBV15 and TRBJ2-7, with D perhaps matching TRBD1 (5 bases). The V gene's germline CDR1 is LNHNV and CDR2 YYDKDF (reference sequence). This CDR3 contains 15 residues. V lost 4 bases and J lost 8, with 21 bases in between. The CDR3 coding sequence is TGTGCCACCAGCACCAGATACGGCTCCAGGGTACAGCAGTACTTC. Its translation: CATSTRYGSRVQQYF.

This clone is medium-sized in the sample. The J gene is TRBJ2-5, the V gene TRBV12-3 or TRBV12-4; TRBD1 might be the D (5 bases). Trimming cost V 6 bases and J 5 bases, with 13 bases left between them. This CDR3 region has 13 residues. The CDR3 DNA is TGTGCCAGCAGCCTCAGCAGGGTGGAGACCCAGTACTTC. Translated, it gives CASSLSRVETQYF.

The chain couples TRBV30 to TRBJ1-1; 10 bases are a match to TRBD1. The CDR3 runs to 16 residues. Germline V gene data show CDR1 as GTSNPN and CDR2 as SVGIG (reference sequence). The V and J ends lost 1 base and 4 bases, in that order; junction bases with no gene match: 9. The CDR3 is CAWSAGDRGPVTEAFF. CDR3 DNA: TGTGCCTGGAGTGCCGGGGACAGGGGACCCGTCACTGAAGCTTTCTTT.

CDR3 nucleotides: TGTGCCAGCTCAGGCGGGACAGCGACCTTCGCAGATACGCAGTATTTT. Translated: CASSGGTATFADTQYF. The rearrangement links TRBV18 to TRBJ2-3, with a weak D call TRBD1 (7 bases). The germline gives CDR1 KGHSH, CDR2 LQKENI. Trimming pared 5 bases from V and 4 bases from J, leaving 19 bases between. This CDR3 is built from 16 residues.